The 2 T cell receptor beta chains below all came from one sample that was sequenced in a study of cytomegalovirus exposure and HLA in healthy donors. Amplification used 60 Vbeta primers and 13 Jbeta primers. TCRdb's copy holds only in-frame clones and misses some; the assay was immunoSEQ multiplex PCR. The sample has 95,000 to 110,000 clones; more than 70% are singletons. The sequencing input was PBMCs. Every receptor here comes from a young man in good health and CMV-seronegative.

CDR3 protein: CASKKGHNSNQPQHF. CDR3 nucleotide sequence: TGTGCCAGCAAGAAAGGACATAATAGCAATCAGCCCCAGCATTTT. The V gene is TRBV2, the J gene TRBJ1-5, with TRBD1 as a possible D gene (5 bases). The V end lost 7 bases, the J end lost 0 bases, and 13 bases lay between the germline ends. CDR1 SNHLY and CDR2 FYNNEI come from the germline V gene. The CDR3 sequence is 15 residues long.

This chain links TRBV30 with TRBJ2-5; TRBD1 matches at 7 bases. TRBJ2-7 explains the end of the DNA better; the J call may be wrong. This CDR3 has 13 residues. CDR1 and CDR2 (germline): GTSNPN, SVGIG (reference sequence). The CDR3 nucleotides read TGTGCCTGTGGCCCAGGGGGATTCTACGAGCAGTACTTC. The encoded protein is CACGPGGFYEQYF.